The following is a T cell receptor (beta chain) sequence with its context. Its specific antigen is unknown. Base qualities are not recorded, but no much larger clone differs from it by a single base. The protocol used for the library was PCR. At the Johns Hopkins FTIC core, DNA from the cultured CD4+ T cells underwent TCR sequencing with the Oncomine TCR Beta short-read assay. Genomic DNA was extracted from the cultured CD4+ T cells with the QIAamp micro DNA kit. Oncomine TCR Beta libraries made from cultured CD4+ T cells were pooled using unique dual indexes and sequenced on an Illumina iSeq 100. In the source study's methods: Non-productive sequences were filtered out, and CDR3s that did not start with C, did not end with F or W, or were shorter than 7 amino acids were discarded. The MANAFEST web application was used to identify antigen-specific clonotypes by comparing peptide-stimulated wells against reference wells and other culture wells. To be called positive, a clone needed an FDR below 0.05, an odds ratio above 5, and a productive frequency above 0.1% in at least two of three replicate wells. A clonotype was classed as cross-reactive if the clonotype showed significant expansion both in SARS-CoV-2 spike wells and in at least one common cold coronavirus spike condition. Using R version 3.6.1, CDR3 homology was evaluated through Levenshtein distances (stringdist) along with unrooted phylogenetic trees (ape). The raw public data were reprocessed by TCRdb itself: fastp quality trimming at Q25, MiXCR clonotype calling, in-frame beta chains only. Each record represents a unique CDR3 protein, reported with the most common genes and DNA among its rows. It is TCRdb's table, rather than the study itself, that gives the V and J calls and clone size. The sample has around 18,000 distinct CDR3 sequences on record, 35% of them singletons. The ten largest clones take up about 15% of the sample.

The sample is drawn from a study of vaccination and CD4 T cells after COVID-19 (dated by TCRdb to between 2021 and 2024). Notes on the research overall: Convalescent patients had a positive SARS-CoV-2 result on nasal swab PCR, and of these patients, some ten had mild disease and one had severe disease. Each participant got two doses of either the Pfizer-BioNTech BNT162b2 vaccine (n=8) or the Moderna mRNA-1273 vaccine (n=2). In the convalescent cohort there were six males and four females, among whom were two Hispanic individuals, seven Caucasians, two Asians and one multiracial person. Post-vaccine blood samples were collected a median of around 2.5 months after the second vaccine dose, ranging from roughly 13 to 250 days. For stimulating the cultures, overlapping spike peptide pools were used, derived from SARS-CoV-2 as well as from the common cold coronaviruses HCoV-NL63, HCoV-OC43 and HCoV-229E. As controls, cultures received a CEFX viral epitope pool (the positive control), an HIV-1 Nef peptide pool (the negative control), or no peptide at all. The spike-specific CD4+ TCR repertoire was compared before and after mRNA vaccination in over 9 COVID-19 convalescent patients and a few infection-naive healthy vaccine recipients. Post-COVID blood samples were collected from convalescent patients a median of around 100 days after diagnosis, with a range of roughly 35 to 180 days.

Beyond this particular receptor, the publication reports: Only a relatively small number of convalescent patients were included in the study, and early timepoints following natural infection were not analyzed. The median count of SARS-CoV-2-reactive clonotypes went up from 20 to 25 after infection to around 38 after vaccination, although the change was not significant. Of the vaccine-specific clones found in convalescent patients, nearly all (304 of 307) were mono-reactive for SARS-CoV-2 spike instead of being cross-reactive with common cold coronaviruses. Among convalescent patients, a median 86.3% of the SARS-CoV-2-reactive clones seen after vaccination appeared only after vaccination, which suggests priming specific to the vaccine.

The germline V gene encodes CDR1 MNHEY and CDR2 SVGAGI. The cysteine opens and the phenylalanine closes a CDR3 of 15 amino acids. The entry retains the CDR3 DNA only, 45 bases that are in frame from base 1. Between the V and J ends, shortened by 4 bases and 6 bases respectively, the junction contains 18 bases. Taken with the paper, the label for treatment or condition translates to: approximately nine-day PBMC culture with coronavirus spike peptide pools or control peptides (ViraFEST assay). The ViraFEST assay, used in the study, expanded antigen-specific T cells with peptide pools and then identified the expanded clonotypes through TCR sequencing. Positive SARS-CoV-2 PCR tests in the convalescent patients dated from March to December 2020, before Alpha, Beta and Delta variants emerged in the United States. PBMCs were cultured at around 2.2 million per well in IMDM supplemented with approximately 5.3% human AB serum and approximately 10 IU/ml IL-2, with 9.5 to 10 ug/ml peptide pools added. Half of the culture medium was replaced with fresh IL-2-containing medium on days 3 and 7. Once the cells had been in culture for about 10 days, the EasySep CD4+ T cell isolation kit was used to isolate CD4+ T cells by negative selection. Ficoll-Paque Plus gradient centrifugation was used to isolate PBMCs from whole blood, and the isolated PBMCs were then either used fresh or cryopreserved at -140C. Each culture condition was generally run in triplicate wells.

Recombination linked TRBV6-5 to TRBJ1-2, with no confident D gene call. This receptor was taken from a human donor with COVID-19. Material for sequencing was cultured CD4+ T cells from blood. The DNA sequence reads TGTGCCAGCAGTTCCGGTAGGAGGGTTTCTCATGGCTACACCTTC. This translates into CASSSGRRVSHGYTF.